This TCR beta chain was profiled in a study of T cells in localized non-small cell lung cancer. The study, taken as a whole, reports: Increased T cell density in blood showed an association with longer overall survival. Appearances in adjacent lung were noted for a median 57 of the top 100 tumor clones. Tumor showed lower T cell clonality than uninvolved adjacent lung, where it was highest.

Assay used: immunoSEQ multiplex PCR; TCRdb lists only in-frame clones, some missing. The sample yields roughly 1,700 clones, around 24% seen once. This clone was seen a handful of times. Its matching antigen is unknown. V lost 0 bases, J lost 6 bases, and 14 bases lay in between. The CDR3 loop spans 15 amino acids. Germline CDR1 LNHDA, CDR2 SQIVND (reference sequence). Atypia-free adjacent lung came from at least 2 cm beyond the tumor margin. The sequence derives from a woman aged 40-70 years with stage II squamous cell lung carcinoma. This chain uses TRBV19 with TRBJ1-1; D is perhaps TRBD1 (6 bases). The source was normal lung tissue next to the tumor, collected before any cancer treatment. CDR3 DNA: TGTGCCAGTAGTATAGATCCCGGGGGCAGGGCTGAAGCTTTCTTT. Protein sequence: CASSIDPGGRAEAFF.